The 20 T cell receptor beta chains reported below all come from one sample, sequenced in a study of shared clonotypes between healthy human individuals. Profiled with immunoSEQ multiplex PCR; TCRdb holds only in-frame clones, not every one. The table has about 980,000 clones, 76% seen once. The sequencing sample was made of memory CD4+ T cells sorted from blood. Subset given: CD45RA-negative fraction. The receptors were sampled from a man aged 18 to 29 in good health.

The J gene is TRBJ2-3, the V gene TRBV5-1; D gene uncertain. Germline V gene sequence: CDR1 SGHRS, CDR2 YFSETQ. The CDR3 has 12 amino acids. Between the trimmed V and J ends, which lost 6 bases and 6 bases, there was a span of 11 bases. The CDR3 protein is CASTQDRDTQYF. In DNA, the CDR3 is TGCGCCAGCACCCAAGATCGGGATACGCAGTATTTT. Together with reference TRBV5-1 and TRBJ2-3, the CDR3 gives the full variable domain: KAGVTQTPRYLIKTRGQQVTLSCSPISGHRSVSWYQQTPGQGLQFLFEYFSETQRNKGNFPGRFSGRQFSNSRSEMNVSTLELGDSALYLCASTQDRDTQYFGPGTRLTVL.

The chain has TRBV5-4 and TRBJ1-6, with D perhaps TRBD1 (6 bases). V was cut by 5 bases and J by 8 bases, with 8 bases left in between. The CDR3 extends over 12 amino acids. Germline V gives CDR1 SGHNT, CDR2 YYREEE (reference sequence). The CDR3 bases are TGTGCCAGCAGAAAGGGGGATTCACCCCTCCACTTT. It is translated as CASRKGDSPLHF.

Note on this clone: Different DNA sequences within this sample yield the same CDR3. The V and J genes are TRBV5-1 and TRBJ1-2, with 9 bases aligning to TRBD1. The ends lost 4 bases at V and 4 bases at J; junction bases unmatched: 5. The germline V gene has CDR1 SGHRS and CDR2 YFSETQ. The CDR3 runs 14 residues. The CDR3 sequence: CASSLDRGGYGYTF. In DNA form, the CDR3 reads TGCGCCAGCAGCCTCGACAGGGGGGGCTATGGCTACACCTTC.

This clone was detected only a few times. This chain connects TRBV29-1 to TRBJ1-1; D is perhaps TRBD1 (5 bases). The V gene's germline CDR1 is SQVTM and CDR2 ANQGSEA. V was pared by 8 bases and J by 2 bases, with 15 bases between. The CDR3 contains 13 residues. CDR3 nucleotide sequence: TGCAGCTTCTCCGGACAACTAAACACTGAAGCTTTCTTT. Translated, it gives CSFSGQLNTEAFF. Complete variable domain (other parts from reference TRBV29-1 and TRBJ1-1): SAVISQKPSRDICQRGTSLTIQCQVDSQVTMMFWYRQQPGQSLTLIATANQGSEATYESGFVIDKFPISRPNLTFSTLTVSNMSPEDSSIYLCSFSGQLNTEAFFGQGTRLTVV.

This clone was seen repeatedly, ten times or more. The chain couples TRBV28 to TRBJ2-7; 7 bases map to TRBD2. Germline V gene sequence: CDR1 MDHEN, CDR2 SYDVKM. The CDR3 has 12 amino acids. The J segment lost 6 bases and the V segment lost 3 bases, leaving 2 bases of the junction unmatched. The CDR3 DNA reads TGTGCCAGCAGTTTCTTAGCGGGCGAGCAGTACTTC. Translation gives CASSFLAGEQYF. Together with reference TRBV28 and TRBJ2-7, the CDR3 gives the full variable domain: DVKVTQSSRYLVKRTGEKVFLECVQDMDHENMFWYRQDPGLGLRLIYFSYDVKMKEKGDIPEGYSVSREKKERFSLILESASTNQTSMYLCASSFLAGEQYFGPGTRLTVT.

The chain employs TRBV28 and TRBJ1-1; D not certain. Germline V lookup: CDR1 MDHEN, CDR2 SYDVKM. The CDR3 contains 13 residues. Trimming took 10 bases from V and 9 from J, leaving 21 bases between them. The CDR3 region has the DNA TGTGCCACCCTATCCCCGACGGCCCTGAAAGCTTTCTTT. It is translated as CATLSPTALKAFF. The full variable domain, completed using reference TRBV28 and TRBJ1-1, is DVKVTQSSRYLVKRTGEKVFLECVQDMDHENMFWYRQDPGLGLRLIYFSYDVKMKEKGDIPEGYSVSREKKERFSLILESASTNQTSMYLCATLSPTALKAFFGQGTRLTVV.

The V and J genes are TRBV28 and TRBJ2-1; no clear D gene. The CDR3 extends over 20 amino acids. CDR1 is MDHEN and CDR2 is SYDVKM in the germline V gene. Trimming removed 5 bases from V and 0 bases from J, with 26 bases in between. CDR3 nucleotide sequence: TGTGCCAGCAGTGCTACCGGAGCCAGGCAGACCGCGAGCTCCTACAATGAGCAGTTCTTC. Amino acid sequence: CASSATGARQTASSYNEQFF.

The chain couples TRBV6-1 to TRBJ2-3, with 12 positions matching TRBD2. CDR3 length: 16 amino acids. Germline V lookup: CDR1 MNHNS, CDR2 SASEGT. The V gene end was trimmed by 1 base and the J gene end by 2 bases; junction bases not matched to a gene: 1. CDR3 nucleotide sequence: TGTGCCAGCAGTGAAGGGACTAGCGGGATCACAGATACGCAGTATTTT. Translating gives CASSEGTSGITDTQYF.

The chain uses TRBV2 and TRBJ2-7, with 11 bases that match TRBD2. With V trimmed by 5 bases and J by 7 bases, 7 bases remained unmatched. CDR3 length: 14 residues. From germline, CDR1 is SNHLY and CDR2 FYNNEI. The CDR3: CASSSSGGAGEQYF. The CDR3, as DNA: TGTGCCAGCAGTAGTAGCGGGGGGGCCGGAGAGCAGTACTTC.

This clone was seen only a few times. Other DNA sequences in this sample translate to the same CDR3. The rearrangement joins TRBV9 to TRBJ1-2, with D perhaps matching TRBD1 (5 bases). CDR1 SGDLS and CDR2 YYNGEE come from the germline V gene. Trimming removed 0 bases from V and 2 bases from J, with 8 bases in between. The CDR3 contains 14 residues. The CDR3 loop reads CASSVATGNYGYTF. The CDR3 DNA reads TGTGCCAGCAGCGTAGCTACAGGAAACTATGGCTACACCTTC.

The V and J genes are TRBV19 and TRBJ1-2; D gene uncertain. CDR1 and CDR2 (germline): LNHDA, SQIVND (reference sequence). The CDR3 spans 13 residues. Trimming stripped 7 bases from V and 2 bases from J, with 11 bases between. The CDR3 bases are TGTGCCAGTAACTCAGAGGCGAACTATGGCTACACCTTC. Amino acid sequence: CASNSEANYGYTF.

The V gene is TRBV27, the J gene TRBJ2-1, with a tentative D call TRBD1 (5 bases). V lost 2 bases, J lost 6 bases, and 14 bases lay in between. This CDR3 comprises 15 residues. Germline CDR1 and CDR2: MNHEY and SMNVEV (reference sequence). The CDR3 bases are TGTGCCAGCAGTTTAAAGGCAGGGTGGTTCAATGAGCAGTTCTTC. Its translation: CASSLKAGWFNEQFF.

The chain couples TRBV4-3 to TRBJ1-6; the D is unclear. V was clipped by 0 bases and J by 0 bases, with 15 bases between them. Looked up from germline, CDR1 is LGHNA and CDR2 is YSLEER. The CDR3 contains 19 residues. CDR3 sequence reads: CASSQDYPRTSSYNSPLHF. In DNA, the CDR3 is TGCGCCAGCAGCCAAGATTACCCACGCACGAGCTCCTATAATTCACCCCTCCACTTT.

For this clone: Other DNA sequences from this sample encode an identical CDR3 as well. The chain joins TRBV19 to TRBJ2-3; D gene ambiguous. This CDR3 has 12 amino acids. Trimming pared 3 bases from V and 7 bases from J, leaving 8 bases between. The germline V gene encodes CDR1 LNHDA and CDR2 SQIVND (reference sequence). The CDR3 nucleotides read TGTGCCAGTAGTATCGACTCTTATACGCAGTATTTT. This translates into CASSIDSYTQYF. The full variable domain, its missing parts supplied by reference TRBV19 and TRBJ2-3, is DGGITQSPKYLFRKEGQNVTLSCEQNLNHDAMYWYRQDPGQGLRLIYYSQIVNDFQKGDIAEGYSVSREKKESFPLTVTSAQKNPTAFYLCASSIDSYTQYFGPGTRLTVL.

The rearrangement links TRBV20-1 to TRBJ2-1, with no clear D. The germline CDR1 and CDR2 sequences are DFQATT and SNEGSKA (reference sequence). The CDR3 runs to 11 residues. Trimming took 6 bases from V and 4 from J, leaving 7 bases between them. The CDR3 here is CSAPRYNEQFF. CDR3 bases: TGCAGTGCCCCCCGTTACAATGAGCAGTTCTTC.

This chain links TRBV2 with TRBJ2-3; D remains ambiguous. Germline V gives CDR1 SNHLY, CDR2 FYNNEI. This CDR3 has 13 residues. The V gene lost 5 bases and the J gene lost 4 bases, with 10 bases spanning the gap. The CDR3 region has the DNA TGTGCCAGCAGTACCCGCCCGGCAGATACGCAGTATTTT. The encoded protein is CASSTRPADTQYF.

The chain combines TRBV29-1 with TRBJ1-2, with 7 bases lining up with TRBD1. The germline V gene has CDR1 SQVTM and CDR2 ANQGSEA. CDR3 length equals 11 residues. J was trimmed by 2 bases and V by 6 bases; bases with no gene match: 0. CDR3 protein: CSVGQNYGYTF. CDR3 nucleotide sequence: TGCAGCGTGGGACAGAACTATGGCTACACCTTC.

CDR3 protein: CASSLGQRNTEAFF. In DNA form, the CDR3 reads TGTGCCAGCAGTTTAGGACAGAGGAACACTGAAGCTTTCTTT. The chain employs TRBV28 and TRBJ1-1; D possibly corresponds to TRBD1 (6 bases). Germline CDR1 and CDR2: MDHEN and SYDVKM. The CDR3 runs to 14 residues. V lost 2 bases, J lost 1 base, and 8 bases lay in between.

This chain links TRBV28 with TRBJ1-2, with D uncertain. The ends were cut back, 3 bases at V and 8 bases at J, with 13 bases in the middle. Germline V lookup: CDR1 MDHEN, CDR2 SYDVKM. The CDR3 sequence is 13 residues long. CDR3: CASSLVQYPGYTF. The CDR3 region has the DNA TGTGCCAGCAGTTTGGTACAGTACCCCGGCTACACCTTC.

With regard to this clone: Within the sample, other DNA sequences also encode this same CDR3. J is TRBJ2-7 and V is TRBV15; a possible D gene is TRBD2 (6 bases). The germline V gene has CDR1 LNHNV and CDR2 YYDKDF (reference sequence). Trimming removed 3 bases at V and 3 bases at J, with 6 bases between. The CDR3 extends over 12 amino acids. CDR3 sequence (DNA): TGTGCCACCAGCAGGGACTACTACGAGCAGTACTTC. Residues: CATSRDYYEQYF.